Listed below are T cell receptor beta chains from one sample, sequenced in a study of CD8 T cells in ankylosing spondylitis. MiXCR, run by TCRdb on the 5' RACE reads, gives a single entry per CDR3 protein. This sample has more than 30,000 distinct CDR3 sequences, with roughly 13% found just once. The specimen was synovial fluid, either unsorted or a sorted T cell fraction (not recorded which). The receptor source for this set is a male donor with ankylosing spondylitis. Each CDR3 is given without its conserved first and last residue.

>TRBV7-9|TRBJ1-2|10
ASSPDRDGYT
>TRBV28|TRBJ2-7|14
ASSLLRAGGSYEQY
>TRBV5-6|TRBJ2-7|13
ASSLRQPKPCEQY
>TRBV7-9|TRBJ2-7|14
ASSLWTRDRGYEQY
>TRBV20-1|TRBJ2-7|13
SARARDAYSYEQY
>TRBV7-9|TRBJ2-4|13
ASSLVEGVWNIQY
>TRBV2|TRBJ2-3|13
ASSEWGQGSDTQY
>TRBV6-2/TRBV6-3|TRBJ2-7|13
ASSPLLAGAGEQY
>TRBV14|TRBJ1-1|11
ASSPSSGLEAF
>TRBV29-1|TRBJ2-2|13
SVRGAGGTGELFF
>TRBV19|TRBJ1-5|14
ASSVYAEGGNQPQH